The 27 T cell receptor beta chains presented below share a single source sample, sequenced in a study of blood T cells in healthy people across ages. With a J-beta primer mix and a sample-barcoded 5' primer, a second PCR ran about 7 to 11 cycles. A single record per CDR3 protein comes from TCRdb applying MiXCR to the 5' RACE reads. The table shows about a million distinct CDR3 sequences, with around 54% occurring only once. The sequenced material came from blood. The receptors derive from a woman aged 60-70 years in good health.

The chain recombines TRBV4-1 with TRBJ2-7; 11 nucleotides line up with TRBD2. The CDR3 covers 17 residues. CDR1 is MGHRA, CDR2 YSYEKL, per germline. The V gene end was trimmed by 4 bases and the J gene end by 4 bases; junction bases not matched to a gene: 12. The CDR3 region has the DNA TGCGCCAGCAGCCCCTCCCCACTAGCGGGAGTTCTATACGAGCAGTACTTC. Its translation: CASSPSPLAGVLYEQYF.

The genes are TRBV5-6 and TRBJ1-2; D unresolved. The CDR3 has 14 amino acids. V gave up 7 bases and J gave up 6 bases, with 19 bases separating them. Germline-derived CDR1 and CDR2 are SGHDT and YYEEEE. The CDR3 sequence: CASPNLMDVHGYTF. For the CDR3, the DNA is TGTGCCAGCCCAAACCTGATGGACGTCCATGGCTACACCTTC.

The gene calls are TRBV18 and TRBJ2-7, with TRBD2 identical over 13 bases. Losses at the gene ends were 2 bases for V and 0 bases for J; bases not matched to a gene: 7. This CDR3 contains 18 residues. CDR1 is KGHSH, CDR2 LQKENI, per germline. The CDR3 sequence is CASSPETSGRFSSYEQYF. The CDR3 DNA reads as TGTGCCAGCTCACCAGAGACTAGCGGGAGGTTTAGCTCCTACGAGCAGTACTTC.

In its sample, this clonotype was seen a few times. V is TRBV7-2 and J is TRBJ2-5; 14 nucleotides align to TRBD2. The germline gives CDR1 SGHTA, CDR2 FQGNSA. This CDR3 region has 15 residues. Trimming took 6 bases from V and 12 from J; bases not matched to a gene: 12. The CDR3 nucleotides are TGTGCCAGCAGTCATTCGGGACTAGCGGGGGTCCAAGAGTACTTC. It encodes CASSHSGLAGVQEYF. The full variable domain, with the rest looked up from reference TRBV7-2 and TRBJ2-5, is GAGVSQSPSNKVTEKGKDVELRCDPISGHTALYWYRQSLGQGLEFLIYFQGNSAPDKSGLPSDRFSAERTGGSVSTLTIQRTQQEDSAVYLCASSHSGLAGVQEYFGPGTRLLVL.

The count of this clonotype is one. The chain recombines TRBV20-1 with TRBJ2-5; maybe TRBD1 (6 bases). Trimming removed 5 bases from V and 2 bases from J, with 12 bases in between. Per germline, CDR1 DFQATT and CDR2 SNEGSKA (reference sequence). The CDR3 consists of 13 residues. DNA for the CDR3: TGCAGTGCTGGACAGTCCCTACAAGAGACCCAGTACTTC. Its protein product is CSAGQSLQETQYF.

The gene calls are TRBV30 and TRBJ2-7; maybe TRBD1 (5 bases). Trimming removed 5 bases at V and 4 bases at J, with 9 bases between. Germline lookup yields CDR1 GTSNPN and CDR2 SVGIG (reference sequence). CDR3 length equals 11 residues. CDR3 sequence: CAWQGAYEQYF. CDR3 sequence (DNA): TGTGCCTGGCAAGGGGCTTACGAGCAGTACTTC.

The chain is built from TRBV5-6 and TRBJ2-2; tentative D call: TRBD2 (6 bases). Looked up from germline, CDR1 is SGHDT and CDR2 is YYEEEE. The CDR3 has 16 residues. V dropped 2 bases and J dropped 7 bases, with 18 bases sitting between them. The CDR3 reads CASSFFGGPWVGELFF. The CDR3 DNA is TGTGCCAGCAGCTTCTTTGGAGGGCCTTGGGTCGGGGAGCTGTTTTTT. The full variable domain, in which reference TRBV5-6 and TRBJ2-2 provide the parts outside the CDR3, is DAGVTQSPTHLIKTRGQQVTLRCSPKSGHDTVSWYQQALGQGPQFIFQYYEEEERQRGNFPDRFSGHQFPNYSSELNVNALLLGDSALYLCASSFFGGPWVGELFFGEGSRLTVL.

J is TRBJ2-4 and V is TRBV10-2; 8 positions agree with TRBD1. The V gene's germline CDR1 is WSHSY and CDR2 SAAADI. This CDR3 region has 15 residues. Trimming cost V 8 bases and J 1 base; bases outside gene matches: 7. CDR3 amino acids: CASLQGGNAKNIQYF. In DNA, the CDR3 is TGCGCCAGCCTACAGGGGGGAAACGCCAAAAACATTCAGTACTTC.

The chain uses TRBV14 and TRBJ2-2; possible D gene TRBD2, 5 bases. Germline V gives CDR1 SGHDN, CDR2 FVKESK. This CDR3 spans 14 amino acids. Trimming took off 4 bases at V and 8 bases at J, with 14 bases between the two ends. The CDR3, as DNA: TGTGCCAGCAGCCGTCGGGGTGATAAGGGGGAGCTGTTTTTT. Translated: CASSRRGDKGELFF.

This clonotype has more than one count but fewer than ten. This rearrangement joins TRBV29-1 to TRBJ2-5; unclear D gene. V was shortened by 6 bases and J by 4 bases, with 6 bases between the two germline ends. The CDR3 is 10 residues long. Germline CDR1 SQVTM, CDR2 ANQGSEA. The CDR3 sequence is CSVLRETQYF. The CDR3 region has the DNA TGCAGCGTACTGAGAGAGACCCAGTACTTC. Filled out from reference TRBV29-1 and TRBJ2-5, the complete variable domain reads SAVISQKPSRDICQRGTSLTIQCQVDSQVTMMFWYRQQPGQSLTLIATANQGSEATYESGFVIDKFPISRPNLTFSTLTVSNMSPEDSSIYLCSVLRETQYFGPGTRLLVL.

Only a few counts were recorded for this clonotype. The rearrangement links TRBV12-3 or TRBV12-4 to TRBJ2-5; 10 nucleotides agree with TRBD1. The CDR3 is 16 residues long. The ends lost 1 base at V and 3 bases at J; junction bases unmatched: 5. The CDR3: CASSLVLDRGEETQYF. The CDR3 DNA reads as TGTGCCAGCAGTTTAGTCTTGGACAGGGGGGAAGAGACCCAGTACTTC.

Only a few counts were recorded for this clonotype. This chain uses TRBV15 with TRBJ2-1; D tentatively reads TRBD1 or TRBD2 (5 bases each). In germline, CDR1 is LNHNV, CDR2 YYDKDF (reference sequence). The germline V and J ends were trimmed by 1 base and 9 bases, with 19 bases remaining between them. The length of the CDR3 is 16 residues. CDR3 sequence (DNA): TGTGCCACCAGCAGAGCCCCCGTTGGCCTGAGGGGTGAGCAGTTCTTC. Its translation is CATSRAPVGLRGEQFF.

The chain couples TRBV9 to TRBJ2-6; TRBD1 agrees at 8 bases. The germline V gene has CDR1 SGDLS and CDR2 YYNGEE. V was clipped by 1 base and J by 1 base; unmatched bases: 4. CDR3 length: 17 amino acids. This CDR3 reads CASSVSGGLSGANVLTF. The CDR3 nucleotides are TGTGCCAGCAGCGTATCAGGGGGCTTATCTGGGGCCAACGTCCTGACTTTC. Full variable domain (remainder filled in from reference TRBV9 and TRBJ2-6): DSGVTQTPKHLITATGQRVTLRCSPRSGDLSVYWYQQSLDQGLQFLIQYYNGEERAKGNILERFSAQQFPDLHSELNLSSLELGDSALYFCASSVSGGLSGANVLTFGAGSRLTVL.

This chain uses TRBV20-1 with TRBJ2-1; the D is unclear. The J call is uncertain, as TRBJ2-7 better fits the DNA end. This CDR3 is built from 11 residues. Germline V gives CDR1 DFQATT, CDR2 SNEGSKA (reference sequence). The CDR3 is CSARGHNEQYF. As DNA, the CDR3 is TGCAGTGCTAGGGGTCATAATGAGCAGTACTTC.

This clonotype has more than one count but fewer than ten. The genes are TRBV24-1 and TRBJ2-3; D perhaps matches TRBD2 (5 bases). V was cut by 8 bases and J by 0 bases, with 14 bases left in between. The CDR3 spans 15 residues. Germline CDR1 is KGHDR and CDR2 is SFDVKD. The CDR3 is CATNKGGSSTDTQYF. CDR3 coding DNA: TGTGCCACCAACAAGGGCGGGTCTAGCACAGATACGCAGTATTTT.

V is TRBV24-1 and J is TRBJ2-7, with TRBD2 matching 8 bases. The CDR3 has 16 residues. V lost 9 bases, J lost 0 bases, and 12 bases stayed unmatched. Germline V gene sequence: CDR1 KGHDR, CDR2 SFDVKD. CDR3 sequence reads: CATDAGLSGNSYEQYF. The CDR3 nucleotides read TGTGCCACCGATGCGGGACTTAGCGGGAACTCCTACGAGCAGTACTTC.

J is TRBJ2-1 and V is TRBV27; TRBD2 aligns across 7 bases. J lost 4 bases, V lost 5 bases, and 17 bases had no gene match. CDR1 and CDR2 (germline): MNHEY, SMNVEV (reference sequence). This CDR3 spans 18 amino acids. DNA for the CDR3: TGTGCCAGCAGTGTCGTTGGCGGGAGAGGTTTCGGATACAATGAGCAGTTCTTC. This codes for CASSVVGGRGFGYNEQFF.

The genes are TRBV7-9 and TRBJ1-4; D unresolved. CDR1 is SEHNR, CDR2 FQNEAQ, per germline (reference sequence). The CDR3 is 15 residues long. Trimming removed 4 bases at V and 0 bases at J, with 9 bases between. The CDR3 DNA reads TGTGCCAGCAGCTCGCCATATGCAACTAATGAAAAACTGTTTTTT. This translates into CASSSPYATNEKLFF.

The V gene is TRBV27, the J gene TRBJ2-1; tentatively, D is TRBD2 (5 bases). V was clipped by 3 bases and J by 0 bases, with 9 bases between them. Germline CDR1 and CDR2: MNHEY and SMNVEV (reference sequence). The CDR3 consists of 15 residues. In nucleotides, the CDR3 is TGTGCCAGCAGTTTGTACGGGATCTCCTACAATGAGCAGTTCTTC. Protein sequence: CASSLYGISYNEQFF.

The table lists this clonotype with a few counts. This rearrangement joins TRBV12-3 or TRBV12-4 to TRBJ2-6; D not resolved. The CDR3 has 14 residues. Trimming left V 7 bases short and J 3 bases short, with 10 bases between. The CDR3 nucleotides are TGTGCCAGCACTTCGTCGGATGGGGCCAACGTCCTGACTTTC. It yields the protein CASTSSDGANVLTF.

This chain connects TRBV20-1 to TRBJ1-5, with a weak D call TRBD1 (5 bases). This CDR3 comprises 15 residues. V was cut by 1 base and J by 3 bases, with 13 bases left in between. CDR1 and CDR2 (germline): DFQATT, SNEGSKA (reference sequence). CDR3 sequence: CSARVSIGDNQPQHF. The CDR3 bases are TGCAGTGCTAGAGTGTCTATAGGGGACAATCAGCCCCAGCATTTT.

The CDR3 DNA is TGTGCCAGCACCTCGACAGCCGCCTACGAGCAGTACTTC. Translating it yields CASTSTAAYEQYF. This chain connects TRBV28 to TRBJ2-7, with a possible D match to TRBD1 (5 bases). The CDR3 totals 13 residues. Looked up from germline, CDR1 is MDHEN and CDR2 is SYDVKM. V shed 7 bases and J shed 2 bases, with 12 bases lying between them. The full variable domain, in which reference TRBV28 and TRBJ2-7 provide the parts outside the CDR3, is DVKVTQSSRYLVKRTGEKVFLECVQDMDHENMFWYRQDPGLGLRLIYFSYDVKMKEKGDIPEGYSVSREKKERFSLILESASTNQTSMYLCASTSTAAYEQYFGPGTRLTVT.

The V gene is TRBV7-2, the J gene TRBJ1-2; tentative D call: TRBD1 (5 bases). Between the trimmed V and J ends, which lost 5 bases and 4 bases, there was a span of 14 bases. The length of the CDR3 is 14 residues. The V gene's germline CDR1 is SGHTA and CDR2 FQGNSA. The CDR3, as DNA: TGTGCCAGCAGCCACCCGACAGTGGGCTATGGCTACACCTTC. This sequence encodes CASSHPTVGYGYTF.

The chain is built from TRBV7-2 and TRBJ2-1, with a tentative D call TRBD1 (6 bases). The closer fit of TRBJ2-7 to the DNA end suggests the J call may be wrong. CDR3 size: 13 residues. The germline V gene has CDR1 SGHTA and CDR2 FQGNSA. The CDR3 protein is CASSLGAGVEQYF. The DNA for the CDR3 is TGTGCCAGCAGCTTGGGGGCCGGTGTTGAGCAGTACTTC.

This clonotype came up a few times. The chain employs TRBV28 and TRBJ2-4, with D unresolved. Germline V gives CDR1 MDHEN, CDR2 SYDVKM. The CDR3 is made up of 14 amino acids. The V gene lost 4 bases and the J gene lost 1 base, with 8 bases spanning the gap. CDR3 in amino acids: CASSSRMAKNIQYF. CDR3 DNA: TGTGCCAGCAGTTCCCGGATGGCCAAAAACATTCAGTACTTC.

The rearrangement uses TRBV12-3 or TRBV12-4 and TRBJ2-5, with 7 bases aligning to TRBD2. The CDR3 extends over 15 amino acids. The V gene end was trimmed by 1 base and the J gene end by 2 bases; junction bases not matched to a gene: 4. The CDR3 sequence is CASSLGLADQETQYF. In DNA form, the CDR3 reads TGTGCCAGCAGTTTAGGGCTAGCGGATCAAGAGACCCAGTACTTC.

This clonotype was detected a few times. The gene calls are TRBV28 and TRBJ2-5; tentative D call: TRBD2 (6 bases). TRBJ2-7 explains the end of the DNA better; the J call may be wrong. This CDR3 spans 11 amino acids. Per germline, CDR1 MDHEN and CDR2 SYDVKM. CDR3 in DNA: TGTGCCAGCAGACTAGCATTCGAGCAGTACTTC. Translated, it gives CASRLAFEQYF.